These 26 T cell receptor beta chains were all obtained from the same sample, sequenced in a study of OX40 agonist ivuxolimab in advanced cancers. Measured with immunoSEQ multiplex PCR; TCRdb has only the in-frame clones, and not every one. Here the sample spans 84,000 or so clones, approximately 95% being singletons. The specimen comprised CD4+ or CD8+ T cells sorted from blood, sampled in a trial of the OX40 agonist ivuxolimab. Receptors originate from an adult with an advanced solid tumor such as melanoma, head and neck, liver or kidney cancer.

This clone was seen a single time. The chain employs TRBV14 and TRBJ2-2; no clear D gene. Between the trimmed V and J ends, which lost 0 bases and 0 bases, there was a span of 5 bases. Germline V lookup: CDR1 SGHDN, CDR2 FVKESK. This CDR3 region has 15 residues. CDR3 bases: TGTGCCAGCAGCCAAGAACGGGCGAACACCGGGGAGCTGTTTTTT. This encodes CASSQERANTGELFF.

V and J are TRBV6-1 and TRBJ2-7; either TRBD1 or TRBD2 may supply D (5 bases each). This CDR3 is 13 amino acids long. Germline CDR1 is MNHNS and CDR2 is SASEGT. The germline V and J ends were trimmed by 2 bases and 4 bases, with 9 bases remaining between them. CDR3 nucleotides: TGTGCCAGCAGTGAAAGGGGAGTTTACGAGCAGTACTTC. Protein sequence: CASSERGVYEQYF.

The V call is TRBV29-1, the J call TRBJ1-2; D is uncertain. The CDR3 runs to 12 residues. Germline V gene lookup returns CDR1 SQVTM and CDR2 ANQGSEA. V lost 3 bases and J 8 bases, leaving 13 bases between the germline ends. DNA of the CDR3: TGCAGCGTTGACACGGGGTTGGGGGGCTACACCTTC. Amino acids: CSVDTGLGGYTF.

This chain links TRBV14 with TRBJ2-1; 7 nucleotides align to TRBD2. The V gene's germline CDR1 is SGHDN and CDR2 FVKESK. This CDR3 region has 18 residues. V lost 3 bases, J lost 0 bases, and 11 bases stayed unmatched. CDR3: CASSQRSGTRSSYNEQFF. The CDR3, as DNA: TGTGCCAGCAGCCAGAGGAGCGGGACTCGAAGCTCCTACAATGAGCAGTTCTTC.

CDR3 coding DNA: TGTGCCAGCAGTTTCGGTTATAGCAATCAGCCCCAGCATTTT. Translation gives CASSFGYSNQPQHF. The chain combines TRBV28 with TRBJ1-5; no reliable D call. The CDR3 runs 14 residues. Trimming removed 3 bases from V and 0 bases from J, with 6 bases in between. CDR1 MDHEN and CDR2 SYDVKM come from the germline V gene.

V and J are TRBV7-6 and TRBJ2-5; TRBD2 might be the D (6 bases). The V end lost 1 base, the J end lost 5 bases, and 8 bases lay between the germline ends. Germline V CDR1 and CDR2: SGHVS, FNYEAQ. The length of the CDR3 is 13 residues. CDR3 amino acids: CASSLVGGETQYF. The CDR3 DNA reads as TGTGCCAGCAGCTTAGTTGGAGGGGAGACCCAGTACTTC.

In nucleotides, the CDR3 is TGTGCCAGCACCTCGATAAAAATGAACCACCTGAACACCGGGGAGCTGTTTTTT. Translation gives CASTSIKMNHLNTGELFF. The chain uses TRBV28 and TRBJ2-2; D uncertain. This CDR3 is built from 18 residues. Germline loops: CDR1 MDHEN, CDR2 SYDVKM. The V end was cut by 7 bases, the J end by 1 base, with 22 bases between.

V usage is TRBV4-1 and J usage is TRBJ1-5; D perhaps matches TRBD1 (5 bases). Germline V gene sequence: CDR1 MGHRA, CDR2 YSYEKL. The V end was cut by 5 bases, the J end by 1 base, with 9 bases between. This CDR3 has 14 amino acids. The CDR3 here is CASSAQDSNQPQHF. The CDR3 DNA reads as TGCGCCAGCAGCGCACAGGACAGCAATCAGCCCCAGCATTTT.

This rearrangement joins TRBV9 to TRBJ2-3; no reliable D call. This CDR3 contains 15 residues. With 4 bases removed from V and 1 base from J, the gap between germline ends came to 13 bases. Germline V CDR1 and CDR2: SGDLS, YYNGEE. Here the CDR3 DNA reads TGTGCCAGCAGCACCGCGCGGTCCGGCACAGATACGCAGTATTTT. Protein sequence: CASSTARSGTDTQYF.

Details on this clone: The junction shows a germline mismatch at one end, possibly a read error. The chain combines TRBV28 with TRBJ2-7; 8 bases match TRBD2. The CDR3 spans 16 residues. The germline gives CDR1 MDHEN, CDR2 SYDVKM. As DNA, the CDR3 is TGTACCAGCAGTCCAGAGGCTAGCGGGTTAGCCTACGAGCAGTACTTC. It is translated as CTSSPEASGLAYEQYF.

The CDR3 spells CASSQGVQGTGYTF. The CDR3, as DNA: TGCGCCAGCAGCCAAGGGGTACAGGGGACTGGCTACACCTTC. The chain carries TRBV4-3 and TRBJ1-2; 7 nucleotides line up with TRBD1. The CDR3 sequence is 14 residues long. Germline-derived CDR1 and CDR2 are LGHNA and YSLEER. V was pared by 1 base and J by 7 bases, with 6 bases of the junction left unmatched.

Written as DNA, the CDR3 is TGTGCCAGCAGCCGATTTGGGACACTAAACACCGGGGAGCTGTTTTTT. Amino acids: CASSRFGTLNTGELFF. The chain carries TRBV9 and TRBJ2-2; tentative D call: TRBD1 (6 bases). CDR1 is SGDLS, CDR2 YYNGEE, per germline. Trimming stripped 4 bases from V and 2 bases from J, with 15 bases between. The CDR3 totals 16 residues.

This clone was recorded only once. The chain recombines TRBV4-1 with TRBJ2-3; TRBD2 agrees at 8 bases. The CDR3 runs 15 residues. V shed 0 bases, J shed 4 bases, and the junction held 3 bases outside the gene matches. Looked up from germline, CDR1 is MGHRA and CDR2 is YSYEKL. The CDR3 sequence: CASSQDSGSPDTQYF. The DNA of the CDR3 is TGCGCCAGCAGCCAAGACAGCGGGAGCCCAGATACGCAGTATTTT.

The chain couples TRBV9 to TRBJ2-1; a possible D gene is TRBD2 (6 bases). Per the germline V gene, CDR1 is SGDLS and CDR2 is YYNGEE. This CDR3 contains 19 residues. Between the trimmed V and J ends, which lost 0 bases and 4 bases, there was a span of 23 bases. Written as DNA, the CDR3 is TGTGCCAGCAGCGTAGGTCCCTGGGCGGGCGGGGATTTTTACAATGAGCAGTTCTTC. Translation gives CASSVGPWAGGDFYNEQFF. Combining the CDR3 with reference TRBV9 and TRBJ2-1 gives the whole variable domain DSGVTQTPKHLITATGQRVTLRCSPRSGDLSVYWYQQSLDQGLQFLIQYYNGEERAKGNILERFSAQQFPDLHSELNLSSLELGDSALYFCASSVGPWAGGDFYNEQFFGPGTRLTVL.

V is TRBV5-6 and J is TRBJ2-1; D call uncertain. Germline CDR1 and CDR2: SGHDT and YYEEEE. The CDR3 totals 12 residues. Trimming pared 1 base from V and 8 bases from J, leaving 7 bases between. The CDR3 protein is CASSLSWDEQFF. CDR3 bases: TGTGCCAGCAGCTTGAGTTGGGATGAGCAGTTCTTC. The full variable domain, its missing parts supplied by reference TRBV5-6 and TRBJ2-1, is DAGVTQSPTHLIKTRGQQVTLRCSPKSGHDTVSWYQQALGQGPQFIFQYYEEEERQRGNFPDRFSGHQFPNYSSELNVNALLLGDSALYLCASSLSWDEQFFGPGTRLTVL.

The rearrangement uses TRBV11-2 and TRBJ1-5; the D gene is possibly TRBD1 (5 bases). There are 14 residues in the CDR3. The germline CDR1 and CDR2 sequences are SGHAT and FQNNGV. V lost 5 bases and J 3 bases, leaving 11 bases between the germline ends. The CDR3 protein is CASSRGRFNQPQHF. The CDR3 DNA is TGTGCCAGCAGCCGGGGCAGATTCAATCAGCCCCAGCATTTT.

This clone was counted once. The V gene is TRBV10-3, the J gene TRBJ2-1, with 9 bases lining up with TRBD1. The CDR3 has 16 residues. Per the germline V gene, CDR1 is ENHRY and CDR2 is SYGVKD. V trimming: 1 base; J trimming: 6 bases; junction bases outside the gene matches: 7. CDR3 DNA sequence: TGTGCCATCAGTGAGTTACAGGGGGCATCGAGCAATGAGCAGTTCTTC. Its protein is CAISELQGASSNEQFF.

The chain is built from TRBV15 and TRBJ1-1; D possibly corresponds to TRBD1 (6 bases). The CDR3 runs 17 residues. From germline, CDR1 is LNHNV and CDR2 YYDKDF (reference sequence). Trimming pared 0 bases from V and 0 bases from J, leaving 14 bases between. In DNA, the CDR3 is TGTGCCACCAGCAGAGATCGCCAACAGGGATTGAACACTGAAGCTTTCTTT. As protein: CATSRDRQQGLNTEAFF.

This rearrangement joins TRBV5-6 to TRBJ2-5; 12 positions match TRBD2. Germline V gene lookup returns CDR1 SGHDT and CDR2 YYEEEE. The CDR3 extends over 16 amino acids. Trimming removed 2 bases from V and 4 bases from J; junction bases left unmatched: 6. The CDR3 DNA reads as TGTGCCAGCAGCTTTCGACTAGCGGGAGAGCGAGAGACCCAGTACTTC. Protein sequence: CASSFRLAGERETQYF.

The chain joins TRBV11-3 to TRBJ2-1; D might be TRBD2 (6 bases). Germline V gene sequence: CDR1 SGHNT, CDR2 YENEEA. Trimming removed 1 base at V and 7 bases at J, with 14 bases between. The CDR3 runs to 15 residues. Here the CDR3 DNA reads TGTGCCAGCAGCTTAGGGTTGTTTGGGGGGAATGAGCAGTTCTTC. Translating it yields CASSLGLFGGNEQFF.

The chain employs TRBV19 and TRBJ2-5; TRBD2 is a possible D gene (6 bases). The CDR3 sequence is 16 residues long. CDR1 and CDR2 from the germline V gene are LNHDA and SQIVND (reference sequence). Between the trimmed V and J ends, which lost 5 bases and 5 bases, there was a span of 21 bases. Here the CDR3 reads CASSPQRWLAYETQYF. In nucleotides, the CDR3 is TGTGCCAGTAGTCCCCAGCGGTGGCTAGCGTATGAGACCCAGTACTTC.

The chain has TRBV6-6 and TRBJ2-1; D uncertain. Deletions cut 6 bases from V and 2 bases from J, with 8 bases between. The CDR3 totals 13 residues. The germline gives CDR1 MNHNY, CDR2 SVGAGI (reference sequence). Here the CDR3 reads CASSLRAYNEQFF. The CDR3 bases are TGTGCCAGCAGCCTTCGAGCCTACAATGAGCAGTTCTTC.

This chain connects TRBV4-3 to TRBJ2-7; 7 nucleotides match TRBD1. Germline assignment: CDR1 LGHNA and CDR2 YSLEER. With V trimmed by 1 base and J by 1 base, 4 bases remained unmatched. The CDR3 runs 15 residues. CDR3 sequence: CASSQGVQGSYEQYF. CDR3 DNA: TGCGCCAGCAGCCAAGGAGTACAGGGGTCCTACGAGCAGTACTTC.

In this sample, this clone turned up a few times. The V gene is TRBV29-1, the J gene TRBJ2-1, with 9 bases identical to TRBD1. Germline V lookup: CDR1 SQVTM, CDR2 ANQGSEA. The length of the CDR3 is 12 residues. V lost 6 bases and J lost 8; bases outside the gene matches: 5. The CDR3 DNA is TGCAGCGTGGGGACAGGGTGGGATGAGCAGTTCTTC. Its translation is CSVGTGWDEQFF.

The V gene is TRBV9, the J gene TRBJ1-2; D call uncertain. Trimming removed 0 bases at V and 6 bases at J, with 15 bases between. The CDR3 spans 15 residues. Per the germline V gene, CDR1 is SGDLS and CDR2 is YYNGEE. CDR3 nucleotides: TGTGCCAGCAGCGTAGTGGAAATGGACCTCGATGGCTACACCTTC. Protein product: CASSVVEMDLDGYTF.

To note about this clone: At one boundary the junction diverges from the germline segment, which might be a read error. The V call is TRBV7-7, the J call TRBJ2-5, with a tentative D call TRBD2 (6 bases). CDR3 size: 14 residues. The germline CDR1 and CDR2 sequences are SSHAT and FNYEAQ (reference sequence). CDR3: CASSLAPQGGTQYF. CDR3 DNA sequence: TGTGCTAGCAGCTTAGCGCCGCAGGGAGGGACCCAGTACTTC.